The 15 T cell receptor beta chains reported below all come from one sample, sequenced in a study of T cell responses to AZD1222 COVID-19 vaccine (dated by TCRdb to about 2021). Reading the label with the study, this specimen's time point is: baseline before first vaccination. The library relied on the immunoSEQ multiplex PCR assay. Here the immuneACCESS table is served through TCRdb, limited to in-frame sequences with V and J called. Missing clones are a known gap in these copies; in checked studies unresolved V genes cover under half, and the rest lacks a known reason. The sample table holds under 200,000 clones, of which 85% to 90% were seen once. The biggest ten clones account for more than 5.5% of the sample. Sequencing used peripheral blood, obtained on day 0 of AZD1222 vaccination. The receptors stem from an adult in good health.

The rearrangement uses TRBV4-2 and TRBJ2-1, with 7 bases that match TRBD2. This CDR3 comprises 15 residues. V was pared by 4 bases and J by 8 bases, with 11 bases of the junction left unmatched. The germline gives CDR1 LGHNA, CDR2 YNFKEQ. CDR3 region: CASSLGGGGRDEQFF. CDR3 nucleotide sequence: TGTGCCAGCAGCCTCGGCGGGGGTGGGCGGGATGAGCAGTTCTTC.

The gene calls are TRBV2 and TRBJ2-3, with D hard to call. The V gene lost 7 bases and the J gene lost 5 bases, with 16 bases spanning the gap. There are 14 residues in the CDR3. Looked up from germline, CDR1 is SNHLY and CDR2 is FYNNEI. The CDR3 sequence: CASNPTRFGDTQYF. CDR3 bases: TGTGCCAGCAACCCGACAAGGTTTGGAGATACGCAGTATTTT.

The count of this clone is one. V and J are TRBV5-1 and TRBJ1-6, with a tentative D call TRBD1 (6 bases). The CDR3 sequence is 15 residues long. CDR1 SGHRS and CDR2 YFSETQ come from the germline V gene. The V and J ends lost 0 bases and 11 bases respectively, with 15 bases between them. The CDR3 nucleotides read TGCGCCAGCAGCTTGGCACAGGGCCCCGGGACACCCCTCCACTTT. Translation: CASSLAQGPGTPLHF. Variable domain in full (rest from reference TRBV5-1 and TRBJ1-6): KAGVTQTPRYLIKTRGQQVTLSCSPISGHRSVSWYQQTPGQGLQFLFEYFSETQRNKGNFPGRFSGRQFSNSRSEMNVSTLELGDSALYLCASSLAQGPGTPLHFGNGTRLTVT.

The genes are TRBV4-2 and TRBJ1-5, with 7 positions matching TRBD1. The germline gives CDR1 LGHNA, CDR2 YNFKEQ. The CDR3 has 17 amino acids. V dropped 0 bases and J dropped 9; count of bases not matched to a gene: 14. CDR3 residues: CASSQESAVQGVRPQHF. Written as DNA, the CDR3 is TGTGCCAGCAGCCAAGAAAGCGCCGTCCAGGGGGTTAGGCCCCAGCATTTT.

The chain recombines TRBV19 with TRBJ1-5; TRBD1 aligns across 10 bases. This CDR3 comprises 15 residues. After removal of 3 bases from V and 4 bases from J, the junction contained 3 bases not matched to a gene. The germline V gene has CDR1 LNHDA and CDR2 SQIVND (reference sequence). Here the CDR3 DNA reads TGTGCCAGTAGTATTAGGACAGGGGGAAATCAGCCCCAGCATTTT. This gives the protein CASSIRTGGNQPQHF.

This chain joins TRBV7-2 and TRBJ2-5; 12 nucleotides align to TRBD1. Losses at the gene ends were 2 bases for V and 5 bases for J; bases not matched to a gene: 6. Looked up from germline, CDR1 is SGHTA and CDR2 is FQGNSA. The CDR3 spans 16 residues. The CDR3 DNA reads TGTGCCAGCAGCTTAATGGGACAGGGGGCGTGGGAGACCCAGTACTTC. Translation gives CASSLMGQGAWETQYF.

V and J are TRBV7-2 and TRBJ2-1, with TRBD2 identical over 9 bases. Germline CDR1 SGHTA, CDR2 FQGNSA. J lost 13 bases, V lost 0 bases, and 7 bases had no gene match. The length of the CDR3 is 14 residues. This CDR3 reads CASSLALAGTSQFF. The CDR3 DNA follows: TGTGCCAGCAGCTTAGCGCTAGCGGGAACCTCTCAGTTCTTC.

J is TRBJ1-5 and V is TRBV28; D is ambiguous. CDR3 length: 12 residues. In germline, CDR1 is MDHEN, CDR2 SYDVKM. V lost 5 bases to trimming and J lost 7 bases, with 9 bases between them. The DNA for the CDR3 is TGTGCCAGCAGTGCGGCCACACAGCCCCAGCATTTT. Translating it yields CASSAATQPQHF. The full variable domain, with the rest looked up from reference TRBV28 and TRBJ1-5, is DVKVTQSSRYLVKRTGEKVFLECVQDMDHENMFWYRQDPGLGLRLIYFSYDVKMKEKGDIPEGYSVSREKKERFSLILESASTNQTSMYLCASSAATQPQHFGDGTRLSIL.

The chain uses TRBV28 and TRBJ1-2; D perhaps matches TRBD1 (6 bases). Germline values: CDR1 MDHEN, CDR2 SYDVKM. The CDR3 spans 15 residues. The V end lost 8 bases, the J end lost 4 bases, and 20 bases lay between the germline ends. CDR3 sequence (DNA): TGTGCCAGCGCAGCGCCCAAAGGGGGTTCCTATGGCTACACCTTC. Amino acid sequence: CASAAPKGGSYGYTF.

This clone was seen once. The chain employs TRBV6-2 or TRBV6-3 and TRBJ1-6, with 8 bases lining up with TRBD1. Trimming removed 5 bases from V and 10 bases from J; junction bases left unmatched: 16. The length of the CDR3 is 17 residues. Looked up from germline, CDR1 is MNHEY and CDR2 is SVGEGT. CDR3 nucleotide sequence: TGTGCCAGCAGTCTCCCGGGGACAGGCTCCCTTGGGTCACCCCTCCACTTT. Protein sequence: CASSLPGTGSLGSPLHF.

This chain joins TRBV27 and TRBJ2-7, with TRBD2 matching 8 bases. Trimming removed 4 bases from V and 4 bases from J; junction bases left unmatched: 6. Germline loops: CDR1 MNHEY, CDR2 SMNVEV (reference sequence). This CDR3 spans 14 amino acids. Here the CDR3 DNA reads TGTGCCAGCAGTTCCCGCGGGGGGCGGTACGAGCAGTACTTC. Protein: CASSSRGGRYEQYF.

This clone was observed once. The rearrangement joins TRBV19 to TRBJ2-2; D unresolved. The CDR3 is 16 amino acids. Germline-derived CDR1 and CDR2 are LNHDA and SQIVND (reference sequence). Trimming took off 7 bases at V and 2 bases at J, with 17 bases between the two ends. CDR3 sequence: CASMIGWAENTGELFF. CDR3 nucleotide sequence: TGTGCCAGTATGATAGGGTGGGCAGAAAACACCGGGGAGCTGTTTTTT.

The chain combines TRBV6-5 with TRBJ2-2, with TRBD1 matching 8 bases. Trimming cost V 9 bases and J 2 bases; bases outside gene matches: 2. The CDR3 is made up of 13 amino acids. Germline V lookup: CDR1 MNHEY, CDR2 SVGAGI. The CDR3 protein is CASGTGNTGELFF. The CDR3 region has the DNA TGTGCCAGTGGGACAGGAAACACCGGGGAGCTGTTTTTT.

The chain employs TRBV6-5 and TRBJ1-2; D possibly corresponds to TRBD1 (5 bases). There are 13 residues in the CDR3. V dropped 7 bases and J dropped 3 bases, with 12 bases sitting between them. Germline CDR1 MNHEY, CDR2 SVGAGI. In DNA form, the CDR3 reads TGTGCCAGCACCGAGGTGACAGACTATGGCTACACCTTC. It is translated as CASTEVTDYGYTF.

There are a few counts of this clone. The chain couples TRBV30 to TRBJ1-2; D unresolved. V was cut by 2 bases and J by 5 bases, with 12 bases left in between. This CDR3 is 13 amino acids long. Germline assignment: CDR1 GTSNPN and CDR2 SVGIG (reference sequence). CDR3 in DNA: TGTGCCTGGAGTCTTATAGGCCCGTATGGCTACACCTTC. Translating it yields CAWSLIGPYGYTF.